The 16 T cell receptor beta chains below were found in one sample sequenced in a study of blood T cells in healthy people across ages. The second PCR ran about 6 to 11 cycles with a sample-barcoded 5' primer and J-beta primers. TCRdb processed the 5' RACE reads anew with MiXCR; each CDR3 protein has one entry. The table records about a million distinct CDR3 sequences, approximately 49% of them present only once. What was sequenced was blood. These receptors all stem from a man aged 30-40 years in good health.

This clonotype was counted once. The chain couples TRBV15 to TRBJ1-1, with 7 bases that match TRBD1. The CDR3 covers 15 residues. Germline V gives CDR1 LNHNV, CDR2 YYDKDF (reference sequence). After removal of 0 bases from V and 5 bases from J, the junction contained 6 bases not matched to a gene. The CDR3 protein is CATSRDRSGGTEAFF. Written as DNA, the CDR3 is TGTGCCACCAGCAGAGATCGGTCAGGGGGGACTGAAGCTTTCTTT.

The chain employs TRBV5-1 and TRBJ2-4; no reliable D call. This CDR3 contains 12 residues. Germline V gene data show CDR1 as SGHRS and CDR2 as YFSETQ. Trimming left V 3 bases short and J 13 bases short, with 14 bases between. CDR3 sequence reads: CASSSDPGEQYF. Here the CDR3 DNA reads TGCGCCAGCAGCTCCGATCCGGGTGAGCAGTACTTC.

The chain recombines TRBV28 with TRBJ2-1; unclear D gene. Germline V gene sequence: CDR1 MDHEN, CDR2 SYDVKM. V shed 8 bases and J shed 8 bases, with 25 bases lying between them. CDR3 length equals 16 residues. CDR3 sequence (DNA): TGTGCCAGCTTTATTACCGTCGGCATATGGACCCATGAGCAGTTCTTC. Its protein product is CASFITVGIWTHEQFF.

A few counts support this clonotype. The rearrangement joins TRBV27 to TRBJ2-1; no firm D call. Trimming removed 5 bases from V and 1 base from J, with 18 bases in between. CDR3 length equals 17 residues. Germline V gene lookup returns CDR1 MNHEY and CDR2 SMNVEV (reference sequence). The CDR3 loop reads CASSPSGRAKSYNEQFF. CDR3 sequence (DNA): TGTGCCAGCAGTCCATCGGGTAGGGCGAAATCCTACAATGAGCAGTTCTTC.

V is TRBV12-3 or TRBV12-4 and J is TRBJ2-1; D is uncertain. Trimming took off 5 bases at V and 0 bases at J, with 23 bases between the two ends. This CDR3 spans 19 amino acids. The CDR3 sequence: CASSAGAYMPTGSYNEQFF. In nucleotides, the CDR3 is TGTGCCAGCAGTGCAGGAGCGTATATGCCAACGGGCTCCTACAATGAGCAGTTCTTC.

This clonotype was seen a few times. The genes are TRBV5-1 and TRBJ2-1; 7 bases are a match to TRBD2. V shed 4 bases and J 12 bases; nucleotides not matched to a gene: 16. The V gene's germline CDR1 is SGHRS and CDR2 YFSETQ. The CDR3 consists of 15 residues. CDR3 amino acids: CASSPPSDSRTRQFF. CDR3 DNA: TGCGCCAGCAGCCCCCCAAGTGATTCTAGGACTAGGCAGTTCTTC.

The chain's CDR3 is CASSLQGAMDIQYF. CDR3 DNA: TGTGCCAGCAGTTTACAGGGGGCGATGGACATTCAGTACTTC. This rearrangement joins TRBV27 to TRBJ2-4; TRBD1 matches at 8 bases. The CDR3 totals 14 residues. V lost 2 bases and J lost 8; bases outside the gene matches: 5. Germline V gives CDR1 MNHEY, CDR2 SMNVEV (reference sequence).

The chain recombines TRBV29-1 with TRBJ2-1, with D possibly TRBD1 on 6 matching bases. The DNA end is more similar to TRBJ2-7, so the J call may be wrong. Germline CDR1 and CDR2: SQVTM and ANQGSEA. This CDR3 spans 13 amino acids. CDR3 nucleotide sequence: TGCAGCGTTCGGGACAACTCCTACAGTGAGCAGTACTTC. Translation gives CSVRDNSYSEQYF.

This clonotype was recorded at least ten times. This chain uses TRBV5-1 with TRBJ2-7; D gene unclear. CDR3 length: 13 residues. The germline gives CDR1 SGHRS, CDR2 YFSETQ. Between the trimmed V and J ends, which lost 5 bases and 0 bases, there was a span of 9 bases. CDR3 coding DNA: TGCGCCAGCAGGAACGACCACTCCTACGAGCAGTACTTC. It yields the protein CASRNDHSYEQYF. Filled out from reference TRBV5-1 and TRBJ2-7, the complete variable domain reads KAGVTQTPRYLIKTRGQQVTLSCSPISGHRSVSWYQQTPGQGLQFLFEYFSETQRNKGNFPGRFSGRQFSNSRSEMNVSTLELGDSALYLCASRNDHSYEQYFGPGTRLTVT.

This clonotype was seen a handful of times. In nucleotides, the CDR3 is TGTGCCACCGGCAGCACAGGAGACTACGAGCAGTACTTC. Translated: CATGSTGDYEQYF. This rearrangement joins TRBV24-1 to TRBJ2-7; a possible D gene is TRBD1 (5 bases). The CDR3 loop spans 13 amino acids. V was clipped by 9 bases and J by 3 bases, with 14 bases between them. The V gene's germline CDR1 is KGHDR and CDR2 SFDVKD.

V and J are TRBV7-9 and TRBJ1-4; 7 bases line up with TRBD1. This CDR3 contains 16 residues. With V trimmed by 3 bases and J by 0 bases, 4 bases remained unmatched. Germline lookup yields CDR1 SEHNR and CDR2 FQNEAQ (reference sequence). The CDR3 region is CASSFSTGTTNEKLFF. CDR3 sequence (DNA): TGTGCCAGCAGCTTCTCGACAGGGACAACTAATGAAAAACTGTTTTTT.

V usage is TRBV4-2 and J usage is TRBJ2-7, with D possibly being TRBD1 (6 bases). Germline values: CDR1 LGHNA, CDR2 YNFKEQ. The CDR3 totals 14 residues. The V gene lost 5 bases and the J gene lost 3 bases, with 14 bases spanning the gap. The CDR3 region has the DNA TGTGCCAGCAGCGGGGACAAGGGGGTCTACGAGCAGTACTTC. Translation gives CASSGDKGVYEQYF.

This clonotype was picked up a small number of times. This chain joins TRBV3-1 and TRBJ2-5, with D unclear. The germline gives CDR1 LGHDT, CDR2 YNNKEL (reference sequence). This CDR3 region has 14 residues. Trimming stripped 1 base from V and 2 bases from J, with 8 bases between. CDR3 in DNA: TGTGCCAGCAGCCAAGGCTCTTTACAAGAGACCCAGTACTTC. Residues: CASSQGSLQETQYF.

The V and J genes are TRBV25-1 and TRBJ2-5, with 9 nucleotides matching TRBD1. After removal of 5 bases from V and 5 bases from J, the junction contained 6 bases not matched to a gene. This CDR3 comprises 14 residues. CDR1 is MGHDK and CDR2 is SYGVNS in the germline V gene. CDR3 DNA: TGTGCCAGCAGTACCCGGGACAGGGTTGAGACCCAGTACTTC. Translating gives CASSTRDRVETQYF.

This clonotype was seen more than once but under ten times. J is TRBJ2-7 and V is TRBV5-6; no firm D call. Trimming shortened V by 0 bases and J by 0 bases, and 7 bases separated the two germline ends. The CDR3 spans 14 residues. CDR1 and CDR2 (germline): SGHDT, YYEEEE. CDR3 loop: CASSLGPNSYEQYF. The CDR3 DNA is TGTGCCAGCAGCTTGGGACCGAACTCCTACGAGCAGTACTTC.

This clonotype was recorded at least ten times. This chain uses TRBV7-2 with TRBJ2-3; D remains ambiguous. The length of the CDR3 is 12 residues. Germline V gene data show CDR1 as SGHTA and CDR2 as FQGNSA. Trimming shortened V by 4 bases and J by 1 base, and 3 bases separated the two germline ends. CDR3 DNA: TGTGCCAGCAGCTCCCGCACAGATACGCAGTATTTT. This gives the protein CASSSRTDTQYF.